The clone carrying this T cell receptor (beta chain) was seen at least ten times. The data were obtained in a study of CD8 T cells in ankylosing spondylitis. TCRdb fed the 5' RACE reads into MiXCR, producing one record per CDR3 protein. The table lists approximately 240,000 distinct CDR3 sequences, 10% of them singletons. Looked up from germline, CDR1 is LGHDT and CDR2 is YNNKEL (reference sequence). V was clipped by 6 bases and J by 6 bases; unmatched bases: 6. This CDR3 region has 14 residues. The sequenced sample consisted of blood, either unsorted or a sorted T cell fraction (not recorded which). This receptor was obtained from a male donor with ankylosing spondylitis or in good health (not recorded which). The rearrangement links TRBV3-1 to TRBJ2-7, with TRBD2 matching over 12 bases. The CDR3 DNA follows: TGTGCCAGCAGACCGACTAGCGGGAGCCCCGAGCAGTACTTC. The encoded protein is CASRPTSGSPEQYF.